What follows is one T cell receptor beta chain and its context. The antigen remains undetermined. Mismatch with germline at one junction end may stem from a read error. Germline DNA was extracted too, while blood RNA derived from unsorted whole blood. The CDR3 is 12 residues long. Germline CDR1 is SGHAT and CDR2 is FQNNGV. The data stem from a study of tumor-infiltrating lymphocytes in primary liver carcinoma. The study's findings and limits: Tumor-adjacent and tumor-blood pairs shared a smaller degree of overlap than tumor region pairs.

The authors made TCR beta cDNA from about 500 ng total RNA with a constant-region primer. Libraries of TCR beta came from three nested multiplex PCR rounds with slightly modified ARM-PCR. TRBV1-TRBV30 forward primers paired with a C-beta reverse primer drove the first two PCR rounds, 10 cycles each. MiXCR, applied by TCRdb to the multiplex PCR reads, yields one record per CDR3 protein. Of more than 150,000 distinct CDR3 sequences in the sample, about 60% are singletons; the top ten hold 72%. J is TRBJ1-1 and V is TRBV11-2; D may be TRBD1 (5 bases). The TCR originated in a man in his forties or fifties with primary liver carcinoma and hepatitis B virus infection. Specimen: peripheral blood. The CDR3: CASGYRGTEAFF. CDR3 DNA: TGTGCCAGCGGCTATCGTGGGACTGAGGCTTTCTTT.